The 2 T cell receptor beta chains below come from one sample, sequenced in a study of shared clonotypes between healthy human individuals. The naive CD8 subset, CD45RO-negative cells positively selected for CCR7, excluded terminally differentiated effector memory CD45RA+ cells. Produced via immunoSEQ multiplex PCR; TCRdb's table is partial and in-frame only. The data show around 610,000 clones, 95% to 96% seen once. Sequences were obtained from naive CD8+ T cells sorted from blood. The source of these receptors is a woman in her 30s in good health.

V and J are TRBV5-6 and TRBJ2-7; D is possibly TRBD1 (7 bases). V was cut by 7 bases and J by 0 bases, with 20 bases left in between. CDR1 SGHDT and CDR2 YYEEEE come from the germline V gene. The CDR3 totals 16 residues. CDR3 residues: CASGDRWRDSSYEQYF. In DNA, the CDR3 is TGTGCCAGCGGCGACCGGTGGCGGGACAGCTCCTACGAGCAGTACTTC.

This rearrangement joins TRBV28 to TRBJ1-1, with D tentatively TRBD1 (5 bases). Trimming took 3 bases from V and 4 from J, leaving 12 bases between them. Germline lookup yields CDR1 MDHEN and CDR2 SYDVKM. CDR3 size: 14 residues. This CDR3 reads CASSFRSGGTEAFF. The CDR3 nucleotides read TGTGCCAGCAGTTTCCGATCTGGGGGCACTGAAGCTTTCTTT.